One sample yielded the 31 T cell receptor beta chains listed below, sequenced in a study of T cells in Graves' hyperthyroidism and ophthalmopathy. RNA transcripts yielded amplified TCR beta CDR3 regions. First-round RT-PCR targeting the TCR CDR3 was performed with the HTBI primer set. TCRdb reprocessed the multiplex PCR reads via MiXCR and lists one record per CDR3 protein. The data contain roughly 420,000 distinct CDR3 sequences, less than 20% of them seen just once; the ten biggest clones take up just under 8%. Sample: blood. The source of these receptors is a woman under 30 with Graves' hyperthyroidism.

This clonotype was recorded a few times. The chain uses TRBV28 and TRBJ2-5; TRBD2 might be the D (5 bases). The CDR3 runs to 15 residues. Germline V CDR1 and CDR2: MDHEN, SYDVKM. Between the trimmed V and J ends, which lost 5 bases and 4 bases, there was a span of 17 bases. CDR3 loop: CASSTASGRRETQYF. The DNA for the CDR3 is TGTGCCAGCAGTACGGCCAGCGGCCGAAGAGAGACCCAGTACTTC.

In its sample, this clonotype was seen many times. This chain joins TRBV7-8 and TRBJ1-5, with 7 bases matching TRBD1. Germline CDR1 is SGHVS and CDR2 is FQNEAQ. Trimming took 1 base from V and 3 from J; bases not matched to a gene: 9. This CDR3 spans 17 amino acids. CDR3 in amino acids: CASSLVTPRGDNQPQHF. The CDR3 DNA reads as TGTGCCAGCAGCTTAGTCACGCCCAGGGGGGACAATCAGCCCCAGCATTTT.

This clonotype came up a few times. Possible read error: a much larger clone is one base away. V usage is TRBV7-2 and J usage is TRBJ2-3; 11 bases are shared with TRBD2. The length of the CDR3 is 15 residues. In germline, CDR1 is SGHTA, CDR2 FQGNSA. Trimming at V came to 5 bases and at J to 2 bases, leaving 3 bases not matched to a gene. CDR3 bases: TGTGCCAGCAGCGCTAGCGGGGGGCCCACAGATACGCAGTATTTT. It is translated as CASSASGGPTDTQYF.

This clonotype was detected ten times or more. The chain recombines TRBV30 with TRBJ2-1, with D possibly being TRBD1 or TRBD2 (5 bases each). Germline values: CDR1 GTSNPN, CDR2 SVGIG (reference sequence). Trimming took off 4 bases at V and 4 bases at J, with 14 bases between the two ends. This CDR3 comprises 14 residues. The CDR3 region is CAWIGPGRYNEQFF. CDR3 in DNA: TGTGCCTGGATCGGCCCGGGGCGGTACAATGAGCAGTTCTTC. Drawing the rest from reference TRBV30 and TRBJ2-1, the complete variable domain is SQTIHQWPATLVQPVGSPLSLECTVEGTSNPNLYWYRQAAGRGLQLLFYSVGIGQISSEVPQNLSASRPQDRQFILSSKKLLLSDSGFYLCAWIGPGRYNEQFFGPGTRLTVL.

This clonotype was counted a few times. The CDR3 protein is CASSLEHRAETQYF. CDR3 in DNA: TGTGCCAGCAGTTTAGAACATAGGGCAGAGACCCAGTACTTC. The chain recombines TRBV12-3 or TRBV12-4 with TRBJ2-5, with unresolved D. The CDR3 sequence is 14 residues long. Trimming pared 1 base from V and 4 bases from J, leaving 10 bases between.

The genes are TRBV6-4 and TRBJ2-7, with a tentative D call TRBD1 (7 bases). Germline-derived CDR1 and CDR2 are MRHNA and SNTAGT. V was clipped by 6 bases and J by 4 bases, with 19 bases between them. The CDR3 is made up of 15 amino acids. The CDR3 DNA reads TGTGCCAGCAGCCCCGGGGACAGCGGGCTTTACGAGCAGTACTTC. Protein: CASSPGDSGLYEQYF.

The sample holds many counts of this clonotype. The V and J genes are TRBV6-1 and TRBJ1-5; TRBD1 matches at 7 bases. The germline V gene has CDR1 MNHNS and CDR2 SASEGT. V was pared by 5 bases and J by 0 bases, with 4 bases of the junction left unmatched. The CDR3 is 15 amino acids. CDR3 residues: CASSSTGASNQPQHF. The CDR3 DNA follows: TGTGCCAGCAGTTCTACAGGGGCTAGCAATCAGCCCCAGCATTTT.

As for this clonotype: Since a much larger clone is just one base distant, this may be a read error. V and J are TRBV30 and TRBJ2-7; TRBD2 is a possible D gene (6 bases). V was trimmed by 4 bases and J by 8 bases, leaving 15 bases between them. The germline CDR1 and CDR2 sequences are GTSNPN and SVGIG (reference sequence). The CDR3 sequence is 12 residues long. The DNA of the CDR3 is TGTGCCTGGACCGCGGGGAGGTACAAGCAGTACTTC. It is translated as CAWTAGRYKQYF.

This clonotype was counted at least ten times. The CDR3 region is CASTGTPGALGNTIYF. The CDR3 DNA follows: TGCGCCAGCACCGGAACGCCGGGGGCCCTCGGAAACACCATATATTTT. The chain is built from TRBV5-1 and TRBJ1-3, with D perhaps matching TRBD1 (6 bases). The CDR3 has 16 residues. Trimming took 6 bases from V and 4 from J, leaving 20 bases between them. The germline gives CDR1 SGHRS, CDR2 YFSETQ.

The gene calls are TRBV10-3 and TRBJ1-3; TRBD1 matches 7 bases. There are 16 residues in the CDR3. Germline CDR1 and CDR2: ENHRY and SYGVKD. V trimming: 0 bases; J trimming: 4 bases; junction bases outside the gene matches: 6. In DNA, the CDR3 is TGTGCCATCAGTGAGTCGGAGGGGGCGTCGGGAAACACCATATATTTT. This translates into CAISESEGASGNTIYF.

This clonotype has ten or more counts. The rearrangement links TRBV5-1 to TRBJ1-3, with a weak D call TRBD1 (5 bases). Per germline, CDR1 SGHRS and CDR2 YFSETQ. The V gene lost 3 bases and the J gene lost 7 bases, with 11 bases spanning the gap. There are 13 residues in the CDR3. DNA for the CDR3: TGCGCCAGCAGCTCTTCGGGGGAGAACACCATATATTTT. It specifies CASSSSGENTIYF. The full variable domain, in which reference TRBV5-1 and TRBJ1-3 provide the parts outside the CDR3, is KAGVTQTPRYLIKTRGQQVTLSCSPISGHRSVSWYQQTPGQGLQFLFEYFSETQRNKGNFPGRFSGRQFSNSRSEMNVSTLELGDSALYLCASSSSGENTIYFGEGSWLTVV.

The gene calls are TRBV20-1 and TRBJ2-7; D might be TRBD1 (6 bases). Deletions cut 6 bases from V and 2 bases from J, with 14 bases between. CDR3 size: 13 residues. Germline V gives CDR1 DFQATT, CDR2 SNEGSKA (reference sequence). The CDR3 region has the DNA TGCAGTGCGACGACAGGCAGAGCCTACGAGCAGTACTTC. Its protein product is CSATTGRAYEQYF.

There are many counts of this clonotype. The chain employs TRBV7-9 and TRBJ1-5; D uncertain. Germline V gives CDR1 SEHNR, CDR2 FQNEAQ (reference sequence). V shed 2 bases and J shed 4 bases, with 9 bases lying between them. The CDR3 totals 14 residues. The CDR3: CASSLSEPNQPQHF. In DNA, the CDR3 is TGTGCCAGCAGCTTAAGTGAACCGAATCAGCCCCAGCATTTT. Combining the CDR3 with reference TRBV7-9 and TRBJ1-5 gives the whole variable domain DTGVSQNPRHKITKRGQNVTFRCDPISEHNRLYWYRQTLGQGPEFLTYFQNEAQLEKSRLLSDRFSAERPKGSFSTLEIQRTEQGDSAMYLCASSLSEPNQPQHFGDGTRLSIL.

This clonotype came up many times. The J gene is TRBJ2-7, the V gene TRBV24-1; tentatively, D is TRBD1 (6 bases). This CDR3 is 13 amino acids long. V was shortened by 4 bases and J by 5 bases, with 11 bases between the two germline ends. In germline, CDR1 is KGHDR, CDR2 SFDVKD. CDR3 amino acids: CATSEGQGNEQYF. Here the CDR3 DNA reads TGTGCCACCAGTGAAGGCCAGGGGAACGAGCAGTACTTC.

Ten or more counts support this clonotype. This chain links TRBV11-3 with TRBJ2-1; TRBD2 matches 7 bases. The germline gives CDR1 SGHNT, CDR2 YENEEA. The V gene end was trimmed by 5 bases and the J gene end by 4 bases; junction bases not matched to a gene: 11. The CDR3 loop spans 16 amino acids. The CDR3 sequence: CASSLGWEGVYNEQFF. DNA of the CDR3: TGTGCCAGCAGCCTCGGATGGGAGGGCGTGTACAATGAGCAGTTCTTC.

The rearrangement links TRBV30 to TRBJ2-6, with no clear D. CDR3 length equals 17 residues. Per the germline V gene, CDR1 is GTSNPN and CDR2 is SVGIG (reference sequence). V lost 5 bases and J 1 base, leaving 18 bases between the germline ends. The CDR3 reads CAWCLVASSSGANVLTF. CDR3 nucleotide sequence: TGTGCCTGGTGCCTCGTGGCGAGTTCGTCTGGGGCCAACGTCCTGACTTTC.

This clonotype occurred a few times. The chain employs TRBV9 and TRBJ1-1, with D hard to call. Germline-derived CDR1 and CDR2 are SGDLS and YYNGEE. CDR3 length: 14 residues. V was pared by 1 base and J by 3 bases, with 10 bases between. CDR3 nucleotides: TGTGCCAGCAGCGTAAGCGGAGGCTACACTGAAGCTTTCTTT. This sequence encodes CASSVSGGYTEAFF.

This clonotype was detected ten times or more. The chain combines TRBV6-1 with TRBJ2-1; the match to TRBD2 covers 9 bases. There are 16 residues in the CDR3. Germline V gene sequence: CDR1 MNHNS, CDR2 SASEGT. V gave up 5 bases and J gave up 10 bases; unmatched junction bases: 15. The CDR3 region is CASSPPVGGLAREQFF. CDR3 bases: TGTGCCAGCAGTCCGCCAGTGGGAGGACTAGCGAGGGAGCAGTTCTTC.

This clonotype was detected ten times or more. The V and J genes are TRBV27 and TRBJ1-1; D gene unclear. V was pared by 3 bases and J by 1 base, with 9 bases between. From germline, CDR1 is MNHEY and CDR2 SMNVEV (reference sequence). The CDR3 contains 14 residues. The CDR3 loop is CASSFRPPNTEAFF. CDR3 nucleotide sequence: TGTGCCAGCAGTTTTCGACCGCCGAACACTGAAGCTTTCTTT.

The chain carries TRBV19 and TRBJ1-2; D perhaps matches TRBD1 (5 bases). CDR1 and CDR2 from the germline V gene are LNHDA and SQIVND (reference sequence). CDR3 length equals 12 residues. V was pared by 11 bases and J by 4 bases, with 14 bases between. The DNA for the CDR3 is TGTGCCTCCCGCGGCAGGGTCTATGGCTACACCTTC. Protein sequence: CASRGRVYGYTF.

This clonotype was counted at least ten times. The chain uses TRBV3-1 and TRBJ2-1, with a tentative D call TRBD2 (6 bases). The length of the CDR3 is 16 residues. Germline loops: CDR1 LGHDT, CDR2 YNNKEL (reference sequence). Trimming stripped 1 base from V and 6 bases from J, with 16 bases between. This chain's CDR3 is CASSQVRRGISNEQFF. The CDR3 DNA reads as TGTGCCAGCAGCCAAGTTCGGCGGGGTATCTCCAATGAGCAGTTCTTC.

There are many counts of this clonotype. CDR3 region: CASLKGPFSGNTGELFF. Here the CDR3 DNA reads TGTGCCAGCCTAAAAGGCCCTTTTAGCGGAAACACCGGGGAGCTGTTTTTT. The V gene is TRBV6-2 or TRBV6-3, the J gene TRBJ2-2, with TRBD2 as a possible D gene (6 bases). The CDR3 spans 17 residues. The germline CDR1 and CDR2 sequences are MNHEY and SVGEGT. V was cut by 8 bases and J by 2 bases, with 21 bases left in between.

This clonotype came up a few times. The J gene is TRBJ1-2, the V gene TRBV12-3 or TRBV12-4; 8 nucleotides line up with TRBD1. J lost 4 bases, V lost 7 bases, and 8 bases had no gene match. There are 14 residues in the CDR3. In DNA, the CDR3 is TGTGCCAGCACCTACAGGGGGATCGGCTATGGCTACACCTTC. It translates to CASTYRGIGYGYTF.

At least ten counts were recorded for this clonotype. V and J are TRBV7-9 and TRBJ2-1; TRBD2 agrees at 8 bases. From germline, CDR1 is SEHNR and CDR2 FQNEAQ (reference sequence). The CDR3 totals 15 residues. The J segment lost 2 bases and the V segment lost 5 bases, leaving 5 bases of the junction unmatched. CDR3 sequence: CASSGGGFTYNEQFF. CDR3 in DNA: TGTGCCAGCAGCGGCGGGGGGTTCACCTACAATGAGCAGTTCTTC.

This clonotype was seen more than once but under ten times. This may be a read error, as it is one base from a much larger clone. CDR3 sequence: CASSARGGDAAYEQYF. CDR3 in DNA: TGTGCCAGCAGCGCGCGGGGAGGGGACGCCGCCTACGAGCAGTACTTC. V gene TRBV11-2 combines with J gene TRBJ2-7, with TRBD2 identical over 7 bases. The CDR3 loop spans 16 amino acids. J was trimmed by 2 bases and V by 5 bases; bases with no gene match: 12. Germline loops: CDR1 SGHAT, CDR2 FQNNGV.

This clonotype was observed many times. The rearrangement links TRBV11-1 to TRBJ1-3; no definite D call. With 5 bases removed from V and 4 bases from J, the gap between germline ends came to 9 bases. The V gene's germline CDR1 is SGHAT and CDR2 FQDESV (reference sequence). This CDR3 comprises 13 residues. CDR3 DNA sequence: TGTGCCAGCAGCCCTGCCGACGGAAACACCATATATTTT. Residues: CASSPADGNTIYF.

This clonotype was seen a handful of times. V usage is TRBV2 and J usage is TRBJ1-2, with no clear D. Trimming cost V 6 bases and J 6 bases, with 17 bases left between them. From germline, CDR1 is SNHLY and CDR2 FYNNEI. CDR3 length: 14 amino acids. The DNA for the CDR3 is TGTGCCAGCAGGCCCCTCGACGACCTCCATGGCTACACCTTC. It yields the protein CASRPLDDLHGYTF.

This clonotype was seen many times. In nucleotides, the CDR3 is TGTGCCAGCAGTCGGAACGGGGCGGGCTATGGCTACACCTTC. Translated, it gives CASSRNGAGYGYTF. J is TRBJ1-2 and V is TRBV27, with D possibly being TRBD1 (5 bases). The germline V and J ends were trimmed by 5 bases and 4 bases, with 14 bases remaining between them. The CDR3 length is 14 residues. CDR1 and CDR2 (germline): MNHEY, SMNVEV (reference sequence).

The table lists this clonotype with many counts. DNA for the CDR3: TGTGCCAGCAGCTCGCTAGCCGGCAACGAGCAGTACTTC. Translation: CASSSLAGNEQYF. This sequence joins TRBV11-3 and TRBJ2-7, with D possibly being TRBD2 (5 bases). The V end was cut by 4 bases, the J end by 5 bases, with 12 bases between. The CDR3 is 13 residues long. The V gene's germline CDR1 is SGHNT and CDR2 YENEEA. Filled out from reference TRBV11-3 and TRBJ2-7, the complete variable domain reads EAGVVQSPRYKIIEKKQPVAFWCNPISGHNTLYWYLQNLGQGPELLIRYENEEAVDDSQLPKDRFSAERLKGVDSTLKIQPAELGDSAVYLCASSSLAGNEQYFGPGTRLTVT.

This clonotype has at least ten counts. The chain links TRBV2 to TRBJ2-1; 9 nucleotides agree with TRBD2. CDR1 SNHLY and CDR2 FYNNEI come from the germline V gene. This CDR3 has 17 residues. Losses at the gene ends were 8 bases for V and 7 bases for J; bases not matched to a gene: 18. This CDR3 reads CASGQKFGGRAWNEQFF. The CDR3 DNA follows: TGTGCCAGCGGCCAGAAATTCGGCGGGAGGGCCTGGAATGAGCAGTTCTTC.

This clonotype was seen a single time. This rearrangement joins TRBV3-1 to TRBJ1-5, with unresolved D. The CDR3 contains 14 residues. Between the trimmed V and J ends, which lost 2 bases and 5 bases, there was a span of 10 bases. Germline V gene data show CDR1 as LGHDT and CDR2 as YNNKEL (reference sequence). The CDR3 bases are TGTGCCAGCAGCCAAAGTCCGGAGCATCAGCCCCAGCATTTT. Its protein product is CASSQSPEHQPQHF.